The entry below describes one T cell receptor beta chain. Its antigen remains unidentified. The data are from a study of T cell responses to AZD1222 COVID-19 vaccine. About the research overall: Second-dose intervals near 4 or 12 weeks were combined.

Germline V gives CDR1 SGHNT, CDR2 YYREEE (reference sequence). The CDR3 is 12 residues long. Trimming took off 1 base at V and 4 bases at J, with 2 bases between the two ends. Generated by immunoSEQ multiplex PCR, the TCRdb table keeps only in-frame clones and is missing some. The sample carries more than 100,000 clones, about 87% recorded once. General study points: Breadth and depth of Spike-specific TCRs rose after two AZD1222 doses.

The gene calls are TRBV5-4 and TRBJ2-2, with unresolved D. This specimen was peripheral blood, taken on day 0 of AZD1222 vaccination. The sequence was obtained from an adult in good health. In nucleotides, the CDR3 is TGTGCCAGCAGCTTGACCACCGGGGAGCTGTTTTTT. Its translation is CASSLTTGELFF.